This passage covers 30 T cell receptor beta chains from one sample sequenced in a study of T cells expressing NK-cell markers. TCRdb reanalyzed the 5' RACE reads, giving one entry per CDR3 protein sequence and no DNA. This sample's table reports under 500,000 distinct CDR3 sequences. The sample was blood T cells: a sorted CD56 or NKG2C T cell subset, CD4+ or CD8+ T cells, or bulk PBMC T cells (not recorded which). These receptors all come from a woman aged 18 to 75 in good health.

The rearrangement joins TRBV3-1 to TRBJ1-1. CDR1 and CDR2 from the germline V gene are LGHDT and YNNKEL (reference sequence). The CDR3 runs to 15 residues. The CDR3 protein is CASSQGGVMNTEAFF.

V usage is TRBV20-1 and J usage is TRBJ2-1; TCRdb outputs TRBD1, but without DNA this stays unchecked. This CDR3 comprises 12 residues. The germline CDR1 and CDR2 sequences are DFQATT and SNEGSKA (reference sequence). The CDR3 reads CSARLGGDEQFF.

J is TRBJ1-6 and V is TRBV20-1. Germline assignment: CDR1 DFQATT and CDR2 SNEGSKA (reference sequence). The CDR3 has 12 amino acids. The CDR3 sequence is CSFTERNSPLHF.

V gene TRBV5-1 combines with J gene TRBJ2-5; TCRdb selects TRBD2, and the lack of DNA leaves this call unchecked. The CDR3 consists of 15 residues. Germline loops: CDR1 SGHRS, CDR2 YFSETQ. The CDR3 sequence: CASSLGLAGRETQYF.

The rearrangement uses TRBV6-1 and TRBJ1-2. CDR3 length: 15 amino acids. Germline loops: CDR1 MNHNS, CDR2 SASEGT. CDR3 sequence reads: CASSEDQLLNYGYTF.

The chain has TRBV4-3 and TRBJ2-5; TCRdb lists TRBD1, though no DNA is available to test this call. The CDR3 runs to 16 residues. Germline CDR1 LGHNA, CDR2 YSLEER. The CDR3 sequence is CASSQDWDWIQETQYF.

The chain links TRBV3-1 to TRBJ1-5; TCRdb outputs TRBD1, but without DNA this stays unchecked. CDR3 size: 14 residues. Germline V gene sequence: CDR1 LGHDT, CDR2 YNNKEL (reference sequence). CDR3 loop: CASSHDQGFQPQHF.

V is TRBV20-1 and J is TRBJ2-4; TCRdb reports TRBD1, a call that lacks DNA to check it against. The CDR3 runs 14 residues. Germline loops: CDR1 DFQATT, CDR2 SNEGSKA (reference sequence). CDR3 residues: CSAPTGATKNIQYF.

The V gene is TRBV15, the J gene TRBJ2-1. CDR1 LNHNV and CDR2 YYDKDF come from the germline V gene (reference sequence). This CDR3 spans 15 amino acids. CDR3 loop: CATSRDPGAVNEQFF.

The chain employs TRBV23-1 and TRBJ2-5; TCRdb's assignment of TRBD1 cannot be checked, as there is no DNA. TRBV23-1 is marked as an open reading frame, function uncertain. CDR3 size: 15 residues. CDR3 sequence reads: CASSQSSGMGETQYF.

The rearrangement links TRBV4-3 to TRBJ2-3; the TCRdb call, TRBD1, lacks DNA for checking. This CDR3 has 16 amino acids. Germline CDR1 LGHNA, CDR2 YSLEER. The CDR3 loop reads CASSQDAGQRTDTQYF.

The CDR3 reads CASSLGQAPGTQYF. This rearrangement joins TRBV7-2 to TRBJ2-3; TCRdb proposes TRBD1, but this gene call is untestable without DNA. Germline loops: CDR1 SGHTA, CDR2 FQGNSA. The CDR3 consists of 14 residues. The variable domain in full, completed from reference TRBV7-2 and TRBJ2-3, reads GAGVSQSPSNKVTEKGKDVELRCDPISGHTALYWYRQSLGQGLEFLIYFQGNSAPDKSGLPSDRFSAERTGGSVSTLTIQRTQQEDSAVYLCASSLGQAPGTQYFGPGTRLTVL.

This rearrangement joins TRBV6-1 to TRBJ1-5; TCRdb calls TRBD1, which cannot be checked without DNA. The germline V gene encodes CDR1 MNHNS and CDR2 SASEGT. The CDR3 is made up of 15 amino acids. Here the CDR3 reads CASTRGAGGNQPQHF.

V is TRBV6-2 or TRBV6-3 and J is TRBJ2-1; TCRdb indicates TRBD2, and absent DNA this call remains unverified. The CDR3 has 19 amino acids. Germline CDR1 and CDR2: MNHEY and SVGEGT. This CDR3 reads CASSYPGTSGRATDNEQFF.

This chain uses TRBV7-2 with TRBJ1-2; checking the TCRdb D call of TRBD1 is not possible without DNA. This CDR3 is 13 amino acids long. Germline CDR1 SGHTA, CDR2 FQGNSA. This CDR3 is CASSLVSSNGYTF.

Here the CDR3 reads CSARVPGGGELFF. The chain is built from TRBV20-1 and TRBJ2-2; the D gene TCRdb calls, TRBD1, cannot be checked with no DNA. The CDR3 loop spans 13 amino acids. Per germline, CDR1 DFQATT and CDR2 SNEGSKA (reference sequence).

This chain joins TRBV29-1 and TRBJ2-5; the TCRdb call, TRBD1, lacks DNA for checking. The CDR3 loop spans 12 amino acids. Germline values: CDR1 SQVTM, CDR2 ANQGSEA. CDR3 loop: CSVVRAEETQYF.

V usage is TRBV6-5 and J usage is TRBJ2-1; the D call of TRBD2 rests on TCRdb alone, since no DNA is present to check it. Germline CDR1 reads MNHEY; CDR2 reads SVGAGI. CDR3 length: 15 amino acids. CDR3 sequence reads: CASSYLASGSNEQFF.

The rearrangement links TRBV2 to TRBJ1-5; with no DNA, the TCRdb D assignment of TRBD1 cannot be verified. The germline gives CDR1 SNHLY, CDR2 FYNNEI. The CDR3 has 16 amino acids. The CDR3 loop is CASSEGPGQGWQPQHF. Drawing the rest from reference TRBV2 and TRBJ1-5, the complete variable domain is EPEVTQTPSHQVTQMGQEVILRCVPISNHLYFYWYRQILGQKVEFLVSFYNNEISEKSEIFDDQFSVERPDGSNFTLKIRSTKLEDSAMYFCASSEGPGQGWQPQHFGDGTRLSIL.

The chain combines TRBV25-1 with TRBJ1-6; there is no DNA to check the TCRdb D call of TRBD1. CDR1 MGHDK and CDR2 SYGVNS come from the germline V gene. The CDR3 is 14 amino acids. CDR3 sequence: CASRPGQGNSPLHF.

This chain joins TRBV4-3 and TRBJ1-2. The CDR3 totals 15 residues. CDR1 is LGHNA and CDR2 is YSLEER in the germline V gene. Here the CDR3 reads CASSQDLGDPYGYTF.

The genes are TRBV20-1 and TRBJ2-1; TCRdb returns TRBD1, unconfirmable since there is no DNA. CDR3 length: 14 residues. The V gene's germline CDR1 is DFQATT and CDR2 SNEGSKA (reference sequence). CDR3 amino acids: CSAGGGPARNEQFF.

CDR3 in amino acids: CASSARDRDLLHF. The rearrangement joins TRBV5-5 to TRBJ1-6; absent DNA, TCRdb's TRBD1 call cannot be checked. Germline assignment: CDR1 SGHKS and CDR2 YYEKEE (reference sequence). The CDR3 spans 13 residues.

The genes are TRBV10-3 and TRBJ1-5; checking the TCRdb D call of TRBD1 is not possible without DNA. CDR3 length equals 14 residues. The germline V gene has CDR1 ENHRY and CDR2 SYGVKD. CDR3: CAIRPTGANQPQHF.

This sequence joins TRBV11-2 and TRBJ2-7; the TRBD2 assignment by TCRdb is unverifiable without DNA. The CDR3 totals 15 residues. Looked up from germline, CDR1 is SGHAT and CDR2 is FQNNGV. The CDR3 loop is CASSFISGRVYEQYF.

The chain uses TRBV29-1 and TRBJ2-3; the TCRdb D gene call, TRBD2, has no DNA to confirm it. The CDR3 length is 17 residues. Germline CDR1 reads SQVTM; CDR2 reads ANQGSEA. The CDR3 reads CSVEGTSGRQGTDTQYF.

CDR3 region: CASSLDARETGELFF. This rearrangement joins TRBV7-7 to TRBJ2-2; absent DNA, TCRdb's TRBD1 call cannot be checked. The V gene's germline CDR1 is SSHAT and CDR2 FNYEAQ (reference sequence). This CDR3 has 15 amino acids.

This chain uses TRBV7-2 with TRBJ2-1; no DNA is available, so the TRBD1 call from TCRdb remains unchecked. The V gene's germline CDR1 is SGHTA and CDR2 FQGNSA. The CDR3 has 12 amino acids. CDR3 residues: CASSLARGEQFF.

CDR3 amino acids: CASSFSSTSRETQYF. V and J are TRBV12-3 or TRBV12-4 and TRBJ2-5. The CDR3 has 15 amino acids.

The chain joins TRBV7-9 to TRBJ2-7; TCRdb gives TRBD1 as the D gene, but with no DNA this cannot be confirmed. The CDR3 is 17 amino acids. Germline V lookup: CDR1 SEHNR, CDR2 FQNEAQ (reference sequence). Here the CDR3 reads CASSLGPGQRSSYEQYF.